The source of this T cell receptor beta chain is a study of blood T cell repertoires in COVID-19. In the study overall: From T cells, B-cell-depleted T cells, or PBMCs came the material, which was cDNA or gDNA.

The CDR3 covers 12 residues. Trimming removed 6 bases from V and 1 base from J, with 6 bases in between. Germline loops: CDR1 SNHLY, CDR2 FYNNEI. Data came from immunoSEQ multiplex PCR; TCRdb stores just in-frame clones and leaves some out. The sample yields about 99,000 clones, 84% seen once. The chain is built from TRBV2 and TRBJ2-5; no definite D call. The specimen was peripheral blood. This TCR derives from a man in his 70s with active or convalescent COVID-19. CDR3 sequence: CASRQSQETQYF. CDR3 coding DNA: TGTGCCAGCAGACAGTCCCAAGAGACCCAGTACTTC.